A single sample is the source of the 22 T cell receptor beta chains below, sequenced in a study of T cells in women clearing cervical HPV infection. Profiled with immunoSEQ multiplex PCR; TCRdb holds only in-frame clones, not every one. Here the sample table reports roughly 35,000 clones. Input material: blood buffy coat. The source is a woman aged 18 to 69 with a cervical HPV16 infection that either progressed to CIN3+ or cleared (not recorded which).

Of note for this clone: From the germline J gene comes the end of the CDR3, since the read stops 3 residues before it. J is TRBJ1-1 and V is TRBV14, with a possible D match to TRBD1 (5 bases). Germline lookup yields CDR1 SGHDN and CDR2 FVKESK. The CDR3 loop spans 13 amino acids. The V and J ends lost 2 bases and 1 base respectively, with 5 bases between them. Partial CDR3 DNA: TGTGCCAGCAGCCAACAGGGGAACACTGAA. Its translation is CASSQQGNTE. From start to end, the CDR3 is CASSQQGNTEAFF.

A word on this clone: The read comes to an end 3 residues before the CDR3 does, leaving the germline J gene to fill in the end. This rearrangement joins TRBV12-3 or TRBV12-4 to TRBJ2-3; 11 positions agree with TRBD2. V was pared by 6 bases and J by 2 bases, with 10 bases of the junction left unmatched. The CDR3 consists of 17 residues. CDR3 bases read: TGTGCCAGCAGCTCCGGGACTAGCGGACAATACACAGATACG. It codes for CASSSGTSGQYTDT. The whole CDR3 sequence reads CASSSGTSGQYTDTQYF.

CDR3 sequence: CSAKGTVYNSPLHF. The part of the CDR3 DNA that was read is TGCAGTGCTAAAGGGACAGTTTATAATTCACCC. This chain links TRBV20-1 with TRBJ1-6; 7 bases align to TRBD1. The CDR3 is cut off 3 residues early in the read; its end comes from the germline J gene. V lost 4 bases to trimming and J lost 4 bases; unmatched junction nucleotides: 4. The CDR3 loop spans 14 amino acids. CDR1 is DFQATT and CDR2 is SNEGSKA in the germline V gene (reference sequence).

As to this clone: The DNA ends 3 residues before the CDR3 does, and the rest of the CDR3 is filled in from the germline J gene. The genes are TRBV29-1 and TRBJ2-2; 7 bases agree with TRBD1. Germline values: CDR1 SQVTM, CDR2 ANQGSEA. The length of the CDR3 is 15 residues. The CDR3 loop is CSVVTRQGSNEKLFF. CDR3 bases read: TGCAGCGTTGTGACAAGACAGGGAAGTAATGAAAAG.

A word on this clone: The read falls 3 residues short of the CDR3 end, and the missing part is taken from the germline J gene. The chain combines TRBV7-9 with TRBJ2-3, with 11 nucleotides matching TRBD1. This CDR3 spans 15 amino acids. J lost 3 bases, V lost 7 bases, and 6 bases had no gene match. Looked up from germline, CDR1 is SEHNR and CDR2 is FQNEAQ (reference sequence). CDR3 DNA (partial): TGTGCCAGCACCCCGGGACAGGGGGGAACAGATACG. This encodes CASTPGQGGTDT. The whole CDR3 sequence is CASTPGQGGTDTQYF.

The sequenced part of the CDR3 DNA is TGCGCCAGCAGCCTAGAGGGGTACGGCAATCAGCCC. It encodes CASSLEGYGNQP. The entire CDR3 protein is CASSLEGYGNQPQHF. This sequence joins TRBV5-1 and TRBJ1-5, with D tentatively TRBD1 (5 bases). From the germline J gene comes the end of the CDR3, since the read stops 3 residues before it. Germline V gene data show CDR1 as SGHRS and CDR2 as YFSETQ. The CDR3 sequence is 15 residues long. Trimming pared 4 bases from V and 2 bases from J, leaving 13 bases between.

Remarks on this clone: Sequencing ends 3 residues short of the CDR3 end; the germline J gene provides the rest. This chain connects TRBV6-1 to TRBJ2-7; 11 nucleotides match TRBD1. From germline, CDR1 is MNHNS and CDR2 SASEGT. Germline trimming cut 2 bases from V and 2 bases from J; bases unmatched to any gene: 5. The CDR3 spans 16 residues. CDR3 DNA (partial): TGTGCCAGCAGTGAAAGGACAGGGGGCTGGCCCTACGAG. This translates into CASSERTGGWPYE. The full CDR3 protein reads CASSERTGGWPYEQYF.

The CDR3 loop is CASSISLANTGELFF. The part of the CDR3 DNA that was read is TGTGCCAGCAGTATCTCACTAGCGAACACCGGGGAG. The V call is TRBV12-3 or TRBV12-4, the J call TRBJ2-2, with TRBD2 as a possible D gene (5 bases). From the germline J gene comes the end of the CDR3, since the read stops 3 residues before it. The germline V and J ends were trimmed by 5 bases and 0 bases, with 10 bases remaining between them. This CDR3 is 15 amino acids long.

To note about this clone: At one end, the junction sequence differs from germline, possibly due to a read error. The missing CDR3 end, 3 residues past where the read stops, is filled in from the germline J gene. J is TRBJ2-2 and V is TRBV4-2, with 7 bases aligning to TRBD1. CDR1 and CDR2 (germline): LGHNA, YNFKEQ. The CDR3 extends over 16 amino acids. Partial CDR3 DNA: TGCGCCAGCAGCCCCGGACAGGCCCAGGTCGCCGGGGAG. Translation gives CASSPGQAQVAGE. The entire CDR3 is CASSPGQAQVAGELFF.

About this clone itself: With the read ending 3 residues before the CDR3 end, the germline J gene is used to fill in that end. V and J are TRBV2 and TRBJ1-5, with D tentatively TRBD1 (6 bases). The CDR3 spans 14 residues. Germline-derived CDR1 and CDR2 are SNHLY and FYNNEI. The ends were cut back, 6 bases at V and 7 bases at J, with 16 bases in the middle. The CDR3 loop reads CASSLRGGAQPQHF. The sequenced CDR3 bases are TGTGCCAGCAGCCTACGGGGGGGGGCCCAGCCC.

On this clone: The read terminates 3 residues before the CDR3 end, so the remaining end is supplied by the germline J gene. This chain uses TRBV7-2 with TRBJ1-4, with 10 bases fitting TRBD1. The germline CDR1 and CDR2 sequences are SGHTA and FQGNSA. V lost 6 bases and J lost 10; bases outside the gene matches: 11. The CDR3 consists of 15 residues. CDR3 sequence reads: CASSGQGQGIGKLFF. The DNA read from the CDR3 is TGTGCCAGCAGTGGACAGGGACAGGGGATCGGAAAA.

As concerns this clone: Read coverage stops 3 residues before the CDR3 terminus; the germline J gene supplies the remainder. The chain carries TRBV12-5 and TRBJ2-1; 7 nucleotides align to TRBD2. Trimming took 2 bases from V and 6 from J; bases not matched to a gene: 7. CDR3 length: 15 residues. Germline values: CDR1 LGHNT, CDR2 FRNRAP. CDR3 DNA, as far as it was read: TGTGCTAGTGGTTTGACTAGCGACGGATTCAATGAG. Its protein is CASGLTSDGFNE. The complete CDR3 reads CASGLTSDGFNEQFF.

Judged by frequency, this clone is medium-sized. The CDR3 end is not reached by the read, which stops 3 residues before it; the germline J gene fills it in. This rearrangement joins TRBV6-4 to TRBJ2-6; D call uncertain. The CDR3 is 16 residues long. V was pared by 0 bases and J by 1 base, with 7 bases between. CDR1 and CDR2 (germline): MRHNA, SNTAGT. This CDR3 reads CASSDSTGSGANVLTF. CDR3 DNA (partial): TGTGCCAGCAGTGACTCGACTGGATCTGGGGCCAACGTC.

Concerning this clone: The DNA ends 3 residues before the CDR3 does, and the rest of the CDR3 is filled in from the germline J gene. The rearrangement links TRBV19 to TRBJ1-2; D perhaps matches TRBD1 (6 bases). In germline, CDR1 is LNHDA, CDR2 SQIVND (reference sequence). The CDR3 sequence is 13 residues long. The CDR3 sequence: CASHLGRTGGYTF. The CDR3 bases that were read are TGTGCCAGCCATCTGGGGCGCACAGGGGGC.

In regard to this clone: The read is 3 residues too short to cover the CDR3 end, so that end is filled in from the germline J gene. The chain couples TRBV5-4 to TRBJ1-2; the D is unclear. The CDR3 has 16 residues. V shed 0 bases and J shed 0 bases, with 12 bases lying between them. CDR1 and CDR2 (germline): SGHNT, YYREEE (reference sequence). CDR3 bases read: TGTGCCAGCAGCTTGGGGGCGGGAGTTTCTAACTATGGC. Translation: CASSLGAGVSNYG. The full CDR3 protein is CASSLGAGVSNYGYTF.

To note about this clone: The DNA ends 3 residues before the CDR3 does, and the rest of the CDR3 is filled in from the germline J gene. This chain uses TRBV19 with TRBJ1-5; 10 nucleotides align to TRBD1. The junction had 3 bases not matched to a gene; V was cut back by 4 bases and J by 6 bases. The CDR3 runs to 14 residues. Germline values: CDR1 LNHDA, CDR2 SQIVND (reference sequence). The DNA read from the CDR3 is TGTGCCAGTAGTACCCGACAGGGGGCTCAGCCC. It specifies CASSTRQGAQP. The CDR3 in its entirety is CASSTRQGAQPQHF.

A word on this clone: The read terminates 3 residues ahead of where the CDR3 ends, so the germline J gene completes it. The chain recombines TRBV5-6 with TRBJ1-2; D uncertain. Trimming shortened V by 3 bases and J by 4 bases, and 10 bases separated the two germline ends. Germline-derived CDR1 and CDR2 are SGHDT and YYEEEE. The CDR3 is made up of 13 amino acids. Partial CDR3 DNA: TGTGCCAGCAGCTCTCAGGAGATCTATGGC. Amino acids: CASSSQEIYG. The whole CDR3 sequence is CASSSQEIYGYTF. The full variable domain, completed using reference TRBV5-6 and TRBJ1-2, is DAGVTQSPTHLIKTRGQQVTLRCSPKSGHDTVSWYQQALGQGPQFIFQYYEEEERQRGNFPDRFSGHQFPNYSSELNVNALLLGDSALYLCASSSQEIYGYTFGSGTRLTVV.

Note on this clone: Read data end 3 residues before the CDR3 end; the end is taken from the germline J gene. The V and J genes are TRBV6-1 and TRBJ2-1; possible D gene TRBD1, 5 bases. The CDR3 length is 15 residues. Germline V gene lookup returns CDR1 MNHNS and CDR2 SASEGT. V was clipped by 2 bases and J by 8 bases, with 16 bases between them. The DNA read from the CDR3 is TGTGCCAGCAGTGAAAATGTCCAGGGTGGGCATGAG. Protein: CASSENVQGGHE. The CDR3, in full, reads CASSENVQGGHEQFF.

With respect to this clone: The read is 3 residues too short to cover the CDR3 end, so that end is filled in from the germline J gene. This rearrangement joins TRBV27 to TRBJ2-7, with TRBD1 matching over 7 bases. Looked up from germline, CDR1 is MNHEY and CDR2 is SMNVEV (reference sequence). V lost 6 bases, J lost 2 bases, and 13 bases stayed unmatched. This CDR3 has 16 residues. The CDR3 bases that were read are TGTGCCAGCAGCCCGAAGGCAGGGGGTGTTACCTACGAG. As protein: CASSPKAGGVTYE. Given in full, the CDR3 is CASSPKAGGVTYEQYF.

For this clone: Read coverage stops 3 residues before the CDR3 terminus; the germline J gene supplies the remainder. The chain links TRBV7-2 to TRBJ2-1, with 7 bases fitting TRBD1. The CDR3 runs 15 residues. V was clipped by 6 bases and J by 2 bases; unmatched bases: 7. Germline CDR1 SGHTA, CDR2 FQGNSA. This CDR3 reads CASRPTGAAYNEQFF. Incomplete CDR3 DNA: TGTGCCAGCAGACCCACAGGGGCGGCCTACAATGAG.

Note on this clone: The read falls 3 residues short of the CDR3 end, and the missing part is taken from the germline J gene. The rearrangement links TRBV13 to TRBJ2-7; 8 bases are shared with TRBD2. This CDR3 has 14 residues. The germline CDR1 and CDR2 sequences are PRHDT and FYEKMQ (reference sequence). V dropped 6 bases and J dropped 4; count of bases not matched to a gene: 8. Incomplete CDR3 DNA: TGTGCCAGCAGAATAGCGGGATGGAGGTACGAG. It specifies CASRIAGWRYE. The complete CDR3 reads CASRIAGWRYEQYF.

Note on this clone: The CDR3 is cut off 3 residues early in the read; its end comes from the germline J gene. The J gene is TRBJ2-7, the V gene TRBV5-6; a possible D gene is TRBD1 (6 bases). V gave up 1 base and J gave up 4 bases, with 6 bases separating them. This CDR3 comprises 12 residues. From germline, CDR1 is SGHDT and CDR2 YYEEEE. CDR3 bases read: TGTGCCAGCAGCTTGACAGGGTACGAG. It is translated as CASSLTGYE. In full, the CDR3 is CASSLTGYEQYF.